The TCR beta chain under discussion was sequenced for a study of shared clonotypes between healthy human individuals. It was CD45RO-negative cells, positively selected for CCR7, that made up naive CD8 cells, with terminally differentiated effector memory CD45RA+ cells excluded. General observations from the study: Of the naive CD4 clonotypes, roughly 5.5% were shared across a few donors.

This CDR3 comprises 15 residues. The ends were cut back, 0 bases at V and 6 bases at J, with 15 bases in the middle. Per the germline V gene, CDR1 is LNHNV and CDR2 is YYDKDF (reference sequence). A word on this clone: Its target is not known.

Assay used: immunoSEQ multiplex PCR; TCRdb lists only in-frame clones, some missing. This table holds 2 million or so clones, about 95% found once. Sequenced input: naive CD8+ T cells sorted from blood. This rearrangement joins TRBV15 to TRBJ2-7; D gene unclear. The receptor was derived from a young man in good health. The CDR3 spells CATSRDRSLRSEQYF. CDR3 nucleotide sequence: TGTGCCACCAGCAGAGATCGTTCGTTACGTAGCGAGCAGTACTTC. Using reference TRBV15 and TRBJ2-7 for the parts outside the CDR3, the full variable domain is DAMVIQNPRYQVTQFGKPVTLSCSQTLNHNVMYWYQQKSSQAPKLLFHYYDKDFNNEADTPDNFQSRRPNTSFCFLDIRSPGLGDTAMYLCATSRDRSLRSEQYFGPGTRLTVT.